The 11 T cell receptor beta chains given below trace back to one sample, sequenced in a study of cytomegalovirus exposure and HLA in healthy donors. The PCR employed 60 Vbeta primers together with 13 Jbeta primers. Using immunoSEQ multiplex PCR, the repertoire was profiled, and TCRdb retains in-frame clones only, with some absent. This table holds some 70,000 clones, approximately 84% found once. Input material: PBMCs. These receptors all stem from a woman between 45 and 60 years old in good health and CMV-seronegative.

The chain recombines TRBV5-1 with TRBJ1-2; tentative D call: TRBD1 (6 bases). CDR1 is SGHRS, CDR2 YFSETQ, per germline. V was cut by 0 bases and J by 2 bases, with 20 bases left in between. The CDR3 contains 18 residues. The CDR3 spells CASSLDGIFGGANYGYTF. The CDR3 DNA follows: TGCGCCAGCAGCTTGGACGGGATTTTCGGGGGGGCAAACTATGGCTACACCTTC.

CDR3 loop: CASSSDSSAYNEQFF. The CDR3 region has the DNA TGCGCCAGCAGCTCGGACTCTTCCGCCTACAATGAGCAGTTCTTC. V usage is TRBV5-1 and J usage is TRBJ2-1, with a weak D call TRBD2 (5 bases). The CDR3 runs to 15 residues. Germline V lookup: CDR1 SGHRS, CDR2 YFSETQ. V lost 3 bases to trimming and J lost 2 bases, with 12 bases between them.

The V and J genes are TRBV11-2 and TRBJ2-7; D may be TRBD2 (6 bases). Trimming shortened V by 5 bases and J by 3 bases, and 17 bases separated the two germline ends. CDR1 and CDR2 from the germline V gene are SGHAT and FQNNGV. The CDR3 loop spans 15 amino acids. The CDR3 nucleotides are TGTGCCAGCAGCGTGACATCGGGGGTCGACTACGAGCAGTACGTC. Residues: CASSVTSGVDYEQYV.

The rearrangement links TRBV27 to TRBJ1-1, with D unresolved. The CDR3 loop spans 13 amino acids. Germline lookup yields CDR1 MNHEY and CDR2 SMNVEV (reference sequence). The V and J ends lost 3 bases and 0 bases respectively, with 5 bases between them. CDR3 residues: CASSFTMNTEAFF. DNA of the CDR3: TGTGCCAGCAGTTTCACAATGAACACTGAAGCTTTCTTT.

The chain carries TRBV5-4 and TRBJ1-3; a possible D gene is TRBD1 (5 bases). The CDR3 has 15 residues. Trimming shortened V by 4 bases and J by 2 bases, and 13 bases separated the two germline ends. Germline V gene lookup returns CDR1 SGHNT and CDR2 YYREEE (reference sequence). The CDR3 DNA reads as TGTGCCAGCAGCAAAGAAGGGGAGGCTGGAAACACCATATATTTT. Protein product: CASSKEGEAGNTIYF.

The chain is built from TRBV11-2 and TRBJ1-1; no clear D. V was clipped by 5 bases and J by 5 bases, with 21 bases between them. Germline V gene sequence: CDR1 SGHAT, CDR2 FQNNGV. The CDR3 is 16 residues long. In DNA, the CDR3 is TGTGCCAGCAGCCCACAAGGACGGGAGACGAGGACTGAAGCTTTCTTT. Translated, it gives CASSPQGRETRTEAFF.

V is TRBV6-5 and J is TRBJ1-2; 7 bases align to TRBD1. CDR1 is MNHEY and CDR2 is SVGAGI in the germline V gene. The length of the CDR3 is 16 residues. Germline trimming cut 2 bases from V and 0 bases from J; bases unmatched to any gene: 6. The CDR3 is CASSYTRQGSNYGYTF. For the CDR3, the DNA is TGTGCCAGCAGTTACACCCGACAGGGTTCTAACTATGGCTACACCTTC.

This clone was detected a few times. The chain links TRBV21-1 to TRBJ2-7; TRBD2 is the table's D call, not checked against the DNA. TRBV21-1 is a pseudogene locus. This CDR3 region has 15 residues. CDR3 bases: TGTGCCAGCAGCCCTAGACTCCCAAGCTCCTACGAGCAGTACGTC. Translating gives CASSPRLPSSYEQYV.

The V gene is TRBV28, the J gene TRBJ1-2, with TRBD1 matching 7 bases. Unmatched junction bases numbered 6, after V lost 3 bases and J lost 8 bases. The CDR3 contains 13 residues. Germline loops: CDR1 MDHEN, CDR2 SYDVKM. This CDR3 is CASSFSDRRGYTF. In nucleotides, the CDR3 is TGTGCCAGCAGTTTTTCGGACAGGAGAGGCTACACCTTC.

This chain connects TRBV11-2 to TRBJ2-1; 10 bases match TRBD2. This CDR3 has 19 residues. Germline assignment: CDR1 SGHAT and CDR2 FQNNGV. J lost 0 bases, V lost 5 bases, and 13 bases had no gene match. CDR3 residues: CASSLGRKLAGSSYNEQFF. The CDR3 nucleotides are TGTGCCAGCAGCCTAGGACGAAAACTAGCGGGGAGCTCCTACAATGAGCAGTTCTTC.

J is TRBJ2-1 and V is TRBV6-5; 9 nucleotides line up with TRBD2. J lost 7 bases, V lost 4 bases, and 11 bases had no gene match. CDR1 is MNHEY, CDR2 SVGAGI, per germline. The CDR3 extends over 16 amino acids. The CDR3 nucleotides read TGTGCCAGCAGTTTAGTAGGCGGGGGGGCCCTGAATGAGCAGTTCTTC. It translates to CASSLVGGGALNEQFF.